The clone carrying this TCR beta chain was seen many times. Its antigen is undetermined. Germline V gives CDR1 LNHDA, CDR2 SQIVND (reference sequence). CDR3 size: 15 residues. The V end lost 5 bases, the J end lost 0 bases, and 11 bases lay between the germline ends. This record comes from a study of T cell repertoires in cytomegalovirus infection. Across the whole study: The public TCR beta signatures pointed to both CMV infection and matching HLA type.

TCRdb recomputed calls from the reads with MiXCR, one row per CDR3 protein. The repertoire holds approximately 260,000 distinct CDR3 sequences, with over 15% as singletons. Study-level results: Cumulative frequency (of public TCR beta family members) identified carriers of CMV plus the relevant HLA. In two of eight donors, the top clonotype was HLA-C-restricted CMV-specific.

What was sequenced was CD8+ T cells from PBMCs. The TCR sequence derives from a human donor in good health (CMV status not recorded). Some clones in this sample may be carry-over from other donors' samples. This chain uses TRBV19 with TRBJ1-3; D remains ambiguous. This CDR3 reads CASSADMSSGNTIYF. CDR3 DNA: TGTGCCAGTAGTGCGGATATGAGCTCTGGAAACACCATATATTTT.